This T cell receptor beta chain is drawn from a study of T cells in tumors after PD-1 blockade. Sequencing was performed with immunoSEQ multiplex PCR; in TCRdb, only in-frame clones are kept and a portion is missing. The sample records roughly 20,000 clones, roughly 80% being singletons. In regard to this clone: Antigen specificity is unknown.

This CDR3 is built from 14 residues. Germline CDR1 is SGHRS and CDR2 is YFSETQ. Trimming shortened V by 4 bases and J by 7 bases, and 15 bases separated the two germline ends. Findings of the study overall: Peripheral recruitment is suggested, as some novel exhausted tumor clones were in pre-treatment blood.

The receptor was isolated from a human donor with advanced basal cell or squamous cell carcinoma (not recorded which). The sample in question was PBMCs, obtained after anti-PD-1 therapy. The V gene is TRBV5-1, the J gene TRBJ1-5, with a possible D match to TRBD1 (6 bases). The CDR3 protein is CASSRAGDGQPQHF. CDR3 DNA sequence: TGCGCCAGCAGCCGAGCAGGGGATGGACAGCCCCAGCATTTT. Full variable domain (missing parts from reference TRBV5-1 and TRBJ1-5): KAGVTQTPRYLIKTRGQQVTLSCSPISGHRSVSWYQQTPGQGLQFLFEYFSETQRNKGNFPGRFSGRQFSNSRSEMNVSTLELGDSALYLCASSRAGDGQPQHFGDGTRLSIL.